Following are 27 T cell receptor beta chains from one sample sequenced in a study of tumor-infiltrating lymphocytes in localized non-small cell lung cancer (dated by TCRdb to about 2021). The library was generated by the immunoSEQ multiplex PCR assay. As stored in TCRdb, this immuneACCESS dataset retains in-frame rearrangements with V and J assigned. A fraction of the clones does not appear; measured against another copy, unresolved V genes explain less than half of the discrepancy, and the remainder lacks a known reason. The sample contains about 12,000 clones, less than 90% of them found a single time. In total, the top ten clones hold 10% to 15% of the sample. The sequencing input was lung tumor tissue. Receptors were obtained from a human donor with non-small cell lung cancer.

The J gene is TRBJ1-6, the V gene TRBV7-2, with 7 bases fitting TRBD1. V trimming: 1 base; J trimming: 7 bases; junction bases outside the gene matches: 7. CDR1 is SGHTA and CDR2 is FQGNSA in the germline V gene. The CDR3 consists of 16 residues. CDR3 coding DNA: TGTGCCAGCAGCTTAGAGATAGGGGGCCGGAATTCACCCCTCCACTTT. Translating gives CASSLEIGGRNSPLHF.

The chain recombines TRBV5-1 with TRBJ1-2; 7 positions agree with TRBD1. The CDR3 loop spans 15 amino acids. The V segment lost 0 bases and the J segment 6 bases; nucleotides outside the gene matches: 8. Looked up from germline, CDR1 is SGHRS and CDR2 is YFSETQ. The chain's CDR3 is CASSLGRDSLDGYTF. The DNA for the CDR3 is TGCGCCAGCAGCTTGGGCCGGGACAGCCTCGATGGCTACACCTTC.

This clone qualifies as medium-sized. A read error may produce the germline difference seen at one junction end. The chain has TRBV6-4 and TRBJ1-5; D perhaps matches TRBD1 (6 bases). Per the germline V gene, CDR1 is MRHNA and CDR2 is SNTAGT. This CDR3 has 14 amino acids. CDR3 amino acids: CAITQGVSYQPQHF. CDR3 DNA sequence: TGTGCCATAACACAGGGAGTTAGCTATCAGCCCCAGCATTTT.

The chain couples TRBV18 to TRBJ2-7; D may be TRBD1 (6 bases). The CDR3 runs 14 residues. V lost 4 bases, J lost 2 bases, and 12 bases lay in between. Germline CDR1 reads KGHSH; CDR2 reads LQKENI. The CDR3 DNA is TGTGCCAGCTCACTTACAGGGACCCCCTACGAGCAGTACTTC. It encodes CASSLTGTPYEQYF. The full variable domain, in which reference TRBV18 and TRBJ2-7 provide the parts outside the CDR3, is NAGVMQNPRHLVRRRGQEARLRCSPMKGHSHVYWYRQLPEEGLKFMVYLQKENIIDESGMPKERFSAEFPKEGPSILRIQQVVRGDSAAYFCASSLTGTPYEQYFGPGTRLTVT.

The chain's CDR3 is CASSRITGGLSSGNTIYF. As DNA, the CDR3 is TGCGCCAGCAGCCGTATAACAGGGGGCCTTAGCTCTGGAAACACCATATATTTT. The chain is built from TRBV4-3 and TRBJ1-3, with 9 positions matching TRBD1. V lost 4 bases and J lost 0; bases outside the gene matches: 10. The CDR3 length is 18 residues. From germline, CDR1 is LGHNA and CDR2 YSLEER.

The V call is TRBV7-9, the J call TRBJ1-5, with TRBD1 identical over 7 bases. J gave up 4 bases and V 2 bases, and 2 bases lay outside the gene matches. The CDR3 totals 14 residues. In germline, CDR1 is SEHNR, CDR2 FQNEAQ (reference sequence). The CDR3 is CASSLSRGNQPQHF. CDR3 bases: TGTGCCAGCAGCTTAAGCAGGGGGAATCAGCCCCAGCATTTT. Using reference TRBV7-9 and TRBJ1-5 for the parts outside the CDR3, the full variable domain is DTGVSQNPRHKITKRGQNVTFRCDPISEHNRLYWYRQTLGQGPEFLTYFQNEAQLEKSRLLSDRFSAERPKGSFSTLEIQRTEQGDSAMYLCASSLSRGNQPQHFGDGTRLSIL.

The genes are TRBV7-9 and TRBJ1-1; a weak D match, TRBD1 (6 bases). This CDR3 contains 16 residues. Trimming shortened V by 1 base and J by 1 base, and 13 bases separated the two germline ends. Per germline, CDR1 SEHNR and CDR2 FQNEAQ (reference sequence). CDR3 region: CASSLVGGPRNTEAFF. The CDR3 DNA reads as TGTGCCAGCAGCTTAGTGGGGGGCCCAAGGAACACTGAAGCTTTCTTT.

The chain combines TRBV30 with TRBJ2-7; D unclear. The CDR3 has 11 residues. The germline gives CDR1 GTSNPN, CDR2 SVGIG (reference sequence). V lost 3 bases and J 2 bases, leaving 5 bases between the germline ends. CDR3 DNA sequence: TGTGCCTGGAGCTTTACCTACGAGCAGTACTTC. Protein: CAWSFTYEQYF.

Only a few counts were recorded for this clone. The chain's CDR3 is CASSPQRTALFEEQYF. Here the CDR3 DNA reads TGTGCCAGCTCACCCCAAAGGACAGCCCTTTTCGAGGAGCAGTACTTC. This rearrangement joins TRBV18 to TRBJ2-7; D might be TRBD1 (6 bases). V lost 3 bases and J 7 bases, leaving 22 bases between the germline ends. Germline V gives CDR1 KGHSH, CDR2 LQKENI. This CDR3 is 16 amino acids long. The full variable domain, with the rest looked up from reference TRBV18 and TRBJ2-7, is NAGVMQNPRHLVRRRGQEARLRCSPMKGHSHVYWYRQLPEEGLKFMVYLQKENIIDESGMPKERFSAEFPKEGPSILRIQQVVRGDSAAYFCASSPQRTALFEEQYFGPGTRLTVT.

The J gene is TRBJ2-1, the V gene TRBV5-8; TRBD1 matches at 9 bases. The CDR3 loop spans 17 amino acids. CDR1 and CDR2 from the germline V gene are SGHTS and YDEGEE. V shed 0 bases and J 9 bases; nucleotides not matched to a gene: 13. This CDR3 reads CASSLGFRDRVTGEQFF. The CDR3 DNA sequence: TGTGCCAGCAGCTTGGGCTTCCGGGACAGGGTCACGGGTGAGCAGTTCTTC. The full variable domain, completed using reference TRBV5-8 and TRBJ2-1, is EAGVTQSPTHLIKTRGQQATLRCSPISGHTSVYWYQQALGLGLQFLLWYDEGEERNRGNFPPRFSGRQFPNYSSELNVNALELEDSALYLCASSLGFRDRVTGEQFFGPGTRLTVL.

This rearrangement joins TRBV4-1 to TRBJ1-4, with D maybe TRBD1 (6 bases). Germline CDR1 and CDR2: MGHRA and YSYEKL. The CDR3 has 16 amino acids. Trimming took 4 bases from V and 2 from J, leaving 14 bases between them. CDR3 nucleotide sequence: TGCGCCAGCAGCCCCTTAACAGGGACGACTAATGAAAAACTGTTTTTT. Translation gives CASSPLTGTTNEKLFF.

DNA of the CDR3: TGCGCCAGCAGCCAGGCATATAATTCACCCCTCCACTTT. Encoded protein: CASSQAYNSPLHF. The chain is built from TRBV4-3 and TRBJ1-6; D ambiguous. Germline V CDR1 and CDR2: LGHNA, YSLEER. This CDR3 has 13 amino acids. Trimming took off 3 bases at V and 4 bases at J, with 4 bases between the two ends.

The chain couples TRBV4-3 to TRBJ2-3, with TRBD2 matching over 9 bases. From germline, CDR1 is LGHNA and CDR2 YSLEER. The V and J ends lost 0 bases and 4 bases, in that order; junction bases with no gene match: 11. The CDR3 has 18 amino acids. The CDR3 DNA sequence: TGCGCCAGCAGCCAAGATCTTATGGTAGCGGGGGTCCCAGATACGCAGTATTTT. Translation: CASSQDLMVAGVPDTQYF.

The chain is built from TRBV4-1 and TRBJ1-5; D remains unclear. Germline-derived CDR1 and CDR2 are MGHRA and YSYEKL. The ends were cut back, 4 bases at V and 2 bases at J, with 9 bases in the middle. CDR3 length: 14 residues. CDR3 nucleotides: TGCGCCAGCAGCCCCAGTCAAGGCAATCAGCCCCAGCATTTT. It yields the protein CASSPSQGNQPQHF.

The chain is built from TRBV19 and TRBJ1-1; TRBD1 aligns across 11 bases. CDR3 length: 15 residues. Germline V gives CDR1 LNHDA, CDR2 SQIVND (reference sequence). V lost 5 bases and J lost 7; bases outside the gene matches: 9. Here the CDR3 DNA reads TGTGCCAGTAGTGTCATGGGACAGGGGGAAAATGAAGCTTTCTTT. It yields the protein CASSVMGQGENEAFF.

The chain carries TRBV10-1 and TRBJ2-3, with D possibly being TRBD2 (6 bases). The CDR3 contains 14 residues. The V gene's germline CDR1 is WNHNN and CDR2 SYGVQD (reference sequence). V gave up 6 bases and J gave up 0 bases, with 10 bases separating them. For the CDR3, the DNA is TGCGCCAGCAGAGCCGGGACTAGCACAGATACGCAGTATTTT. The encoded protein is CASRAGTSTDTQYF.

The genes are TRBV7-2 and TRBJ2-1; D gene ambiguous. This CDR3 region has 12 residues. V was pared by 3 bases and J by 6 bases, with 6 bases between. CDR1 and CDR2 (germline): SGHTA, FQGNSA. CDR3 sequence (DNA): TGTGCCAGCAGCTTTGTCATCAATGAGCAGTTCTTC. Its translation is CASSFVINEQFF.

The V gene is TRBV6-5, the J gene TRBJ2-5, with 10 bases identical to TRBD1. The J call is uncertain, as TRBJ2-7 better fits the DNA end. CDR1 is MNHEY and CDR2 is SVGAGI in the germline V gene. The CDR3 length is 15 residues. CDR3 coding DNA: TGTGCCAGCAATTCCCGGGGGACAGGGGTTCACGAGCAGTACTTC. Its protein is CASNSRGTGVHEQYF.

The J gene is TRBJ2-5, the V gene TRBV9; D unresolved. With 4 bases removed from V and 1 base from J, the gap between germline ends came to 11 bases. The CDR3 sequence is 14 residues long. Germline CDR1 SGDLS, CDR2 YYNGEE. The chain's CDR3 is CASSLGRSQETQYF. The CDR3 DNA sequence: TGTGCCAGCAGCCTTGGTAGGAGCCAAGAGACCCAGTACTTC.

In its sample, this clone was seen once. The chain is built from TRBV18 and TRBJ1-1; 7 bases map to TRBD1. Germline trimming cut 3 bases from V and 4 bases from J; bases unmatched to any gene: 8. CDR1 and CDR2 (germline): KGHSH, LQKENI. The CDR3 length is 15 residues. The CDR3 here is CASSPDRVGGTEAFF. CDR3 bases: TGTGCCAGCTCACCCGACAGGGTTGGGGGCACTGAAGCTTTCTTT.

This rearrangement joins TRBV6-1 to TRBJ2-1; TRBD1 agrees at 10 bases. The germline V gene encodes CDR1 MNHNS and CDR2 SASEGT. This CDR3 contains 14 residues. After removal of 5 bases from V and 7 bases from J, the junction contained 5 bases not matched to a gene. The CDR3: CASSFGTGVNEQFF. DNA of the CDR3: TGTGCCAGCAGTTTCGGGACAGGGGTAAATGAGCAGTTCTTC.

The chain employs TRBV7-9 and TRBJ1-1; D is unresolved. Between the trimmed V and J ends, which lost 7 bases and 4 bases, there was a span of 13 bases. The germline V gene encodes CDR1 SEHNR and CDR2 FQNEAQ (reference sequence). The CDR3 loop spans 13 amino acids. CDR3 region: CASTLGPATEAFF. DNA for the CDR3: TGTGCCAGCACCCTTGGGCCAGCCACTGAAGCTTTCTTT.

Here the CDR3 reads CASSLATGDTYEQYF. Written as DNA, the CDR3 is TGTGCCAGCAGCTTAGCTACAGGGGATACCTACGAGCAGTACTTC. The chain recombines TRBV11-2 with TRBJ2-7; 7 positions match TRBD1. Trimming took 1 base from V and 2 from J; bases not matched to a gene: 5. This CDR3 is 15 amino acids long. Germline V gene lookup returns CDR1 SGHAT and CDR2 FQNNGV. The full variable domain, its missing parts supplied by reference TRBV11-2 and TRBJ2-7, is EAGVAQSPRYKIIEKRQSVAFWCNPISGHATLYWYQQILGQGPKLLIQFQNNGVVDDSQLPKDRFSAERLKGVDSTLKIQPAKLEDSAVYLCASSLATGDTYEQYFGPGTRLTVT.

This clone has only one observation. The J gene is TRBJ1-6, the V gene TRBV25-1; the match to TRBD1 covers 8 bases. The CDR3 spans 14 residues. CDR1 is MGHDK, CDR2 SYGVNS, per germline. V shed 5 bases and J 5 bases; nucleotides not matched to a gene: 2. The CDR3 loop reads CASSWTGNNSPLHF. The CDR3 bases are TGTGCCAGCAGTTGGACAGGGAATAATTCACCCCTCCACTTT.

The chain is built from TRBV6-5 and TRBJ1-4; D remains unclear. The CDR3 consists of 16 residues. V lost 4 bases and J lost 6, with 18 bases in between. Germline CDR1 and CDR2: MNHEY and SVGAGI. CDR3 nucleotides: TGTGCCAGCAGTTCCTCCCCCGTCGCTCCTTATGAAAAACTGTTTTTT. Its translation is CASSSSPVAPYEKLFF.

The CDR3 protein is CASSSPTAGTSGGAWTGELFF. In nucleotides, the CDR3 is TGTGCCAGCAGTTCGCCAACCGCCGGGACTAGCGGGGGGGCCTGGACCGGGGAGCTGTTTTTT. This sequence joins TRBV27 and TRBJ2-2, with 16 bases that match TRBD2. CDR1 MNHEY and CDR2 SMNVEV come from the germline V gene (reference sequence). The CDR3 consists of 21 residues. J was trimmed by 5 bases and V by 4 bases; bases with no gene match: 16.

This chain joins TRBV6-5 and TRBJ1-5, with D maybe TRBD1 (5 bases). Germline V gene data show CDR1 as MNHEY and CDR2 as SVGAGI. The V and J ends lost 4 bases and 2 bases respectively, with 15 bases between them. The CDR3 totals 16 residues. Here the CDR3 reads CASSSTDRWGNQPQHF. CDR3 nucleotide sequence: TGTGCCAGCAGTTCGACCGACAGATGGGGCAATCAGCCCCAGCATTTT.